The clone carrying this TCR beta chain showed up just once. Its specificity is not known. TCRdb's table, derived via immunoSEQ multiplex PCR, lists solely in-frame clones and lacks some. The sample lists around 250,000 clones; around 70% were seen once. From germline, CDR1 is KGHSH and CDR2 LQKENI. J gave up 4 bases and V 3 bases, and 11 bases lay outside the gene matches. The CDR3 covers 17 residues. The data were obtained in a study of cytotoxic CD8 clonotypes in ibrutinib-treated CLL. Whole-study context: Among patients, around 24 responded partially and 2 completely; roughly 14 then stayed remitted and some twelve progressed after median around 66 months. Findings and caveats of the study: Public clonotypes proved infrequent, and on treatment they shrank or remained steady.

The sequence came from a human donor with chronic lymphocytic leukemia. Here the sequenced sample was PBMCs, taken after 24 months of ibrutinib treatment. This chain joins TRBV18 and TRBJ2-5; the match to TRBD2 covers 10 bases. As DNA, the CDR3 is TGTGCCAGCTCACCGGAAACTAGCGGGATTTCGGGAGAGACCCAGTACTTC. Residues: CASSPETSGISGETQYF.